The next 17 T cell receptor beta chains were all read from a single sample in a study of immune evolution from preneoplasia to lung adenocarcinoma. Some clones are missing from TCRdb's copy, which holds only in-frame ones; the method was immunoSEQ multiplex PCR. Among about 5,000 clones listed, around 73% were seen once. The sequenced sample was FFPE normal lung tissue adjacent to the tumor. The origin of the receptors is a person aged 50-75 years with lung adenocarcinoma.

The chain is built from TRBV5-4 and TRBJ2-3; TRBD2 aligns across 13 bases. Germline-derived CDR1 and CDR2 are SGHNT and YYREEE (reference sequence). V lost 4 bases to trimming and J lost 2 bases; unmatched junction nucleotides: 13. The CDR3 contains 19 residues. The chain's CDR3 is CASSRGGLAGTLTTDTQYF. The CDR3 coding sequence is TGTGCCAGCAGCCGGGGGGGACTAGCGGGAACTCTTACCACAGATACGCAGTATTTT.

The CDR3 nucleotides read TGTGCCAGCAGCTCGGGACGAACCGAGGACTTTACTAGCACAGATACGCAGTATTTT. Amino acids: CASSSGRTEDFTSTDTQYF. The chain carries TRBV5-4 and TRBJ2-3; D possibly matches TRBD1 or TRBD2 (5 bases each). The germline gives CDR1 SGHNT, CDR2 YYREEE (reference sequence). This CDR3 is built from 19 residues. The V end lost 3 bases, the J end lost 0 bases, and 23 bases lay between the germline ends.

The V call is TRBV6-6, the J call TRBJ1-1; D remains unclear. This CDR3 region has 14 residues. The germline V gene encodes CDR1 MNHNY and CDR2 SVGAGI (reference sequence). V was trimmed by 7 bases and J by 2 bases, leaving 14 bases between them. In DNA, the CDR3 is TGTGCCAGCACCGAGGCGGGATTTAACACTGAAGCTTTCTTT. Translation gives CASTEAGFNTEAFF.

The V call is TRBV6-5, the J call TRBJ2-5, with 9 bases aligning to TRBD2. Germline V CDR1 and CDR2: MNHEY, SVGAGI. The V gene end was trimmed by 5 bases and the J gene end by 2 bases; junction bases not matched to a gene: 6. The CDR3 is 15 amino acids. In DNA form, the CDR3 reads TGTGCCAGCAGTCTTAGCGGGAGAGGTCAAGAGACCCAGTACTTC. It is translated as CASSLSGRGQETQYF.

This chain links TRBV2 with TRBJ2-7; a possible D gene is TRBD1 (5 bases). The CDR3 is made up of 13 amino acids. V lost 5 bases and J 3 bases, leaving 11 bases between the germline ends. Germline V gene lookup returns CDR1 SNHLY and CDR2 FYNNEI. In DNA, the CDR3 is TGTGCCAGCAGTCCCAGGGCGATCTACGAGCAGTACTTC. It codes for CASSPRAIYEQYF.

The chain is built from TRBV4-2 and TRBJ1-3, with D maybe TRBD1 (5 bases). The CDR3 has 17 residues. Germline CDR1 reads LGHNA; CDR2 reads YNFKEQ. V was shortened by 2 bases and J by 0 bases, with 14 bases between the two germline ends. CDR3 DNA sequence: TGTGCCAGCAGCCAATCCAGGGCACAGTACTCTGGAAACACCATATATTTT. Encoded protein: CASSQSRAQYSGNTIYF.

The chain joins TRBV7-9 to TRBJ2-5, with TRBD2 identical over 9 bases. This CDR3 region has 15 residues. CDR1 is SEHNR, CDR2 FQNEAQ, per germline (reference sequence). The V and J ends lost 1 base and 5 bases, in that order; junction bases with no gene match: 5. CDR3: CASSLGGGRVETQYF. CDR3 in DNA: TGTGCCAGCAGCTTAGGTGGCGGGAGGGTGGAGACCCAGTACTTC. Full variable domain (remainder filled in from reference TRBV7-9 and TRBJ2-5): DTGVSQNPRHKITKRGQNVTFRCDPISEHNRLYWYRQTLGQGPEFLTYFQNEAQLEKSRLLSDRFSAERPKGSFSTLEIQRTEQGDSAMYLCASSLGGGRVETQYFGPGTRLLVL.

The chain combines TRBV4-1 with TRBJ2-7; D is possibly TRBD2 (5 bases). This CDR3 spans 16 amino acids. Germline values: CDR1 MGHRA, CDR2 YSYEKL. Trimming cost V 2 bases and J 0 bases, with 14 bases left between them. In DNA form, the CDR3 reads TGCGCCAGCAGCCAACCTGACGGCGGGCACTCCTACGAGCAGTACTTC. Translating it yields CASSQPDGGHSYEQYF.

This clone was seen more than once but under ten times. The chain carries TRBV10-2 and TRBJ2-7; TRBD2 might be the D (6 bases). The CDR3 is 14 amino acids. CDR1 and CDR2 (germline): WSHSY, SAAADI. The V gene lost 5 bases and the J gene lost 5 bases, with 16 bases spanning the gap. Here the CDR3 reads CASSSAGSGNEQYF. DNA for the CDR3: TGCGCCAGCAGTTCGGCGGGAAGTGGTAACGAGCAGTACTTC.

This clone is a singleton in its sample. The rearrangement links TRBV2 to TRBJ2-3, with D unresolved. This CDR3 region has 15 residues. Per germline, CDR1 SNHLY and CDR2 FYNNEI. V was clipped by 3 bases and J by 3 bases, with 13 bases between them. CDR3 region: CASSEDLGRTDTQYF. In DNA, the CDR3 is TGTGCCAGCAGTGAGGATCTAGGAAGGACAGATACGCAGTATTTT.

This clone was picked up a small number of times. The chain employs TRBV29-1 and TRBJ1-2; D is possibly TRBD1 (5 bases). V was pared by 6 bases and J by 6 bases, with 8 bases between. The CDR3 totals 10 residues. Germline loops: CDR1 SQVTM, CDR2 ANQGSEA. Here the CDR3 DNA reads TGCAGCGTCGACAGCGATGGCTACACCTTC. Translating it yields CSVDSDGYTF. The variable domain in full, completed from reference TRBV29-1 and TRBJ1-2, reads SAVISQKPSRDICQRGTSLTIQCQVDSQVTMMFWYRQQPGQSLTLIATANQGSEATYESGFVIDKFPISRPNLTFSTLTVSNMSPEDSSIYLCSVDSDGYTFGSGTRLTVV.

The DNA of the CDR3 is TGTGCCAGCAGCCCCCCGACCAGGGGGCTTGTGGACACAGATACGCAGTATTTT. Translated, it gives CASSPPTRGLVDTDTQYF. The chain has TRBV28 and TRBJ2-3; TRBD1 matches 8 bases. The CDR3 totals 18 residues. The germline gives CDR1 MDHEN, CDR2 SYDVKM. The V gene end was trimmed by 6 bases and the J gene end by 2 bases; junction bases not matched to a gene: 16. The full variable domain, with the rest looked up from reference TRBV28 and TRBJ2-3, is DVKVTQSSRYLVKRTGEKVFLECVQDMDHENMFWYRQDPGLGLRLIYFSYDVKMKEKGDIPEGYSVSREKKERFSLILESASTNQTSMYLCASSPPTRGLVDTDTQYFGPGTRLTVL.

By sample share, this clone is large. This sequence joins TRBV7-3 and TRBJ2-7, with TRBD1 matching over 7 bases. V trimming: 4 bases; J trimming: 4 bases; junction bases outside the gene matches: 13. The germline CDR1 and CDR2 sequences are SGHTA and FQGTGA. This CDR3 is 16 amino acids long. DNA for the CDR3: TGTGCCAGCAGCTCAAGGACAGGTCGGTCGGCTTACGAGCAGTACTTC. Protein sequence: CASSSRTGRSAYEQYF. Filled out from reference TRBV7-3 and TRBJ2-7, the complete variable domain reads GAGVSQTPSNKVTEKGKYVELRCDPISGHTALYWYRQSLGQGPEFLIYFQGTGAADDSGLPNDRFFAVRPEGSVSTLKIQRTERGDSAVYLCASSSRTGRSAYEQYFGPGTRLTVT.

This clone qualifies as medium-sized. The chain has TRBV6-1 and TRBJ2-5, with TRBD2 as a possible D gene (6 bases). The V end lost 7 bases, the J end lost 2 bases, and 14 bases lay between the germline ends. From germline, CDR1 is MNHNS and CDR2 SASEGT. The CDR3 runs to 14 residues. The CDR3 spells CASNTLAKQETQYF. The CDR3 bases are TGTGCCAGCAATACCCTAGCGAAACAAGAGACCCAGTACTTC.

CDR3: CASSQAGDRGYTEAFF. CDR3 DNA sequence: TGCGCCAGCAGCCAGGCGGGGGACAGGGGTTACACTGAAGCTTTCTTT. The chain combines TRBV4-1 with TRBJ1-1, with 10 positions matching TRBD1. The CDR3 is made up of 16 amino acids. Germline CDR1 is MGHRA and CDR2 is YSYEKL. With 3 bases clipped from V and 3 bases from J, the junction kept 7 bases outside the gene matches.

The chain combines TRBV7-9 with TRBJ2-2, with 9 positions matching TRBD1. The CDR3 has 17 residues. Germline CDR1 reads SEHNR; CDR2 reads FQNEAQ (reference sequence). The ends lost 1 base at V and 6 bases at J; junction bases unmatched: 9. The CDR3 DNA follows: TGTGCCAGCAGCTTAGTCCCGGGACAGGGAACCCCCGGGGAGCTGTTTTTT. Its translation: CASSLVPGQGTPGELFF.

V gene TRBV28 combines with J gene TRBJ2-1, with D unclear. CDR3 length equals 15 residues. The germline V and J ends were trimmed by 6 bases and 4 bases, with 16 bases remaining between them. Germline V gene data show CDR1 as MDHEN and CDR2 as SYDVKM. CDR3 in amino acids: CASSGSYNPYNEQFF. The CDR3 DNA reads TGTGCCAGCAGCGGCAGTTATAACCCTTACAATGAGCAGTTCTTC.